The 4 T cell receptor beta chains given below trace back to one sample, sequenced in a study of post-analysis software for immune sequencing data. Prepared TCR beta cDNA libraries contained unique molecular identifiers. TCRdb ran MiXCR on the PCR reads and lists one entry per CDR3 protein. Of over 300,000 distinct CDR3 sequences listed, around a third are singletons. Their antigen targets remain unknown. General study findings and limits: About five TRBV segments (TRBV5-6, TRBV5-1 and TRBV20-1 among them) occurred more frequently in patients than in controls.

The sample consisted of blood. Source of these receptors: a girl between 10 and 17 years old with multiple sclerosis.

This chain uses TRBV27 with TRBJ1-2; D might be TRBD1 (5 bases). CDR3 length equals 16 residues. V lost 4 bases to trimming and J lost 4 bases, with 19 bases between them. Germline CDR1 MNHEY, CDR2 SMNVEV (reference sequence). The CDR3, as DNA: TGTGCCAGCAGTTCAGCTGGCAGGGCCCTGGTCTATGGCTACACCTTC. It specifies CASSSAGRALVYGYTF.

This chain links TRBV2 with TRBJ2-7, with D possibly called TRBD1 or TRBD2 (5 bases each). V was shortened by 0 bases and J by 1 base, with 10 bases between the two germline ends. From germline, CDR1 is SNHLY and CDR2 FYNNEI. The CDR3 sequence is 15 residues long. CDR3 bases: TGTGCCAGCAGTGAAGCTTGGGGGATTTCCTACGAGCAGTACTTC. Its protein product is CASSEAWGISYEQYF.

This clonotype was counted a few times. The rearrangement links TRBV12-3 or TRBV12-4 to TRBJ2-1; maybe TRBD1 (5 bases). Deletions cut 0 bases from V and 15 bases from J, with 18 bases between. The CDR3 covers 14 residues. In DNA form, the CDR3 reads TGTGCCAGCAGTTTAGCGTCGACAGTGGGGTCTGGGTTCTTC. This gives the protein CASSLASTVGSGFF.

In the case of this clonotype: This CDR3 is missing its conserved last phenylalanine or tryptophan, likely due to a read error. This chain uses TRBV12-3 or TRBV12-4 with TRBJ2-7; D gene uncertain. Trimming stripped 4 bases from V and 5 bases from J, with 12 bases between. The CDR3 has 13 residues. The CDR3 protein is CASSSSGLNEQYL. The DNA of the CDR3 is TGTGCCAGCAGTTCGTCGGGCTTGAACGAGCAGTACCTC.